This TCR beta chain was obtained from a study of T-cell memory formation after mild COVID-19. Study-level points and caveats: CD4+ contracting clones lay mainly in CM and EM, CD8+ ones in EMRA. Some responding clones appeared in pre-infection memory, suggesting cross-reactive memory joined. Clones contracting across day 15 to 85 had a balanced CD4/CD8 profile; later expanding clones leaned CD4+.

This clonotype occurred many times. The antigen remains unidentified. MiXCR was run by TCRdb on the 5' RACE reads, yielding one entry per CDR3 protein. The table shows roughly 510,000 distinct CDR3 sequences, with approximately 15% occurring only once. Germline V gene sequence: CDR1 SQVTM, CDR2 ANQGSEA. The CDR3 loop spans 13 amino acids. Trimming removed 5 bases from V and 4 bases from J, with 13 bases in between. Sequenced: PBMCs or a T cell subset sorted from them (not recorded which). The V gene is TRBV29-1, the J gene TRBJ2-3; D may correspond to TRBD1 or TRBD2 (6 bases each). The source is an adult woman who had mild COVID-19 (a few samples of this study predate the infection). Cell type and time point are not known. CDR3 sequence reads: CSVRRDMADTQYF. The CDR3 DNA is TGCAGCGTTCGGCGGGACATGGCAGATACGCAGTATTTT.